This TCR beta chain was identified during a study of CD8 T cells in Susac syndrome. Reverse transcription of about 0.5 to 1 ug RNA used random hexamers. The immunoSEQ assay covered 54 Vbeta and 13 Jbeta segments for CDR3. MiXCR, run by TCRdb on the immunoSEQ multiplex PCR reads, gives a single entry per CDR3 protein. The sample consists of approximately 140,000 distinct CDR3 sequences, approximately 95% of them appearing once. Study-wide points: The study recognized that the number of individuals in its TCR sequencing and HLA analysis was relatively small.

As for this clonotype: Its target is not known.

Trimming removed 1 base from V and 0 bases from J, with 6 bases in between. CDR1 and CDR2 (germline): SGHVS, FNYEAQ. This CDR3 has 15 amino acids. From blood CD8+ and CD4+ T cells, TCR beta sequences were generated. Controls matched for sex and age were healthy donors. The V gene is TRBV7-6, the J gene TRBJ2-2; D may be TRBD1 or TRBD2 (5 bases each). The clonotype was recovered from a human donor in good health. Sequencing was done on a sample of CD8+ T cells from PBMCs. The CDR3 DNA is TGTGCCAGCAGCTTAGGGGGGACGAACACCGGGGAGCTGTTTTTT. Translation: CASSLGGTNTGELFF.